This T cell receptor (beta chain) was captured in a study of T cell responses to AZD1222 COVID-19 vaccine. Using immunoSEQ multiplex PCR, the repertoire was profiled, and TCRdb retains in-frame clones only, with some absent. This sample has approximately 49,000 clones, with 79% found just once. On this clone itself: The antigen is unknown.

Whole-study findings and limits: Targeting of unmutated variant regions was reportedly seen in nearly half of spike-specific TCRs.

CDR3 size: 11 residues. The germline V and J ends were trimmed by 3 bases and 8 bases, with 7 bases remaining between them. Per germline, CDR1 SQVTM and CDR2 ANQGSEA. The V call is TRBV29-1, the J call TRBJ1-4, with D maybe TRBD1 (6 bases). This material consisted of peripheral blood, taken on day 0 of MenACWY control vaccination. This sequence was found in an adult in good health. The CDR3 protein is CSVDRGEKLFF. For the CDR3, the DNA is TGCAGCGTTGACAGGGGCGAAAAACTGTTTTTT.